The 2 T cell receptor beta chains below were found in one sample sequenced in a study of T cell clones after liver transplantation. Sequencing used immunoSEQ multiplex PCR; TCRdb keeps in-frame clones, though not all of them. The sample holds roughly 73,000 clones, roughly 80% seen once. The source material was CD4+ T cells from blood, sampled before liver transplant. The receptor source for this set is a human donor who received a liver transplant.

V gene TRBV19 combines with J gene TRBJ2-3; TRBD1 might be the D (5 bases). CDR3 size: 14 residues. The germline V gene encodes CDR1 LNHDA and CDR2 SQIVND (reference sequence). V was clipped by 3 bases and J by 4 bases, with 11 bases between them. Here the CDR3 reads CASSMGRGADTQYF. The DNA of the CDR3 is TGTGCCAGTAGTATGGGAAGGGGCGCAGATACGCAGTATTTT.

The chain links TRBV18 to TRBJ1-3; tentative D call: TRBD1 (6 bases). Germline CDR1 and CDR2: KGHSH and LQKENI. The CDR3 is made up of 16 amino acids. V was trimmed by 2 bases and J by 0 bases, leaving 11 bases between them. CDR3 nucleotide sequence: TGTGCCAGCTCACCAAGGACAGCAACCTCTGGAAACACCATATATTTT. Protein: CASSPRTATSGNTIYF.